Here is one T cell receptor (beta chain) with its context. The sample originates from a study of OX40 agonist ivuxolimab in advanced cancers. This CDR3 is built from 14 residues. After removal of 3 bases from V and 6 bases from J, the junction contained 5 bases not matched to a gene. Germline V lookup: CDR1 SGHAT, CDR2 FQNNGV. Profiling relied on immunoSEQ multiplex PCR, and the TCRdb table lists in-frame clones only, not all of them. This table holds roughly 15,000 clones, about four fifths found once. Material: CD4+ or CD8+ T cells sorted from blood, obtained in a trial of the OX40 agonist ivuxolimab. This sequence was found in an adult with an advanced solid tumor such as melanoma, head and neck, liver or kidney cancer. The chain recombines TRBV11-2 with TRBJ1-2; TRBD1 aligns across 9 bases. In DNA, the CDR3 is TGTGCCAGCAGCTTCCCTTGGACAGGGGATGGCTACACCTTC. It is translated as CASSFPWTGDGYTF.